This T cell receptor (beta chain) appears in the sequencing data of a study of shared clonotypes between healthy human individuals. Whole-study context: The cohort had two women and three men, ages 18 to 49.

Study-wide results and limits: Donor clonotype sharing was expected to depend on sequencing depth.

Of note for this clone: Its antigen is undetermined.

Deep-level settings were used for running the assay. Here immunoSEQ multiplex PCR was the method, and the copy in TCRdb shows in-frame clones only, minus some. The sample lists 1,400,000 or so clones; about 98.5% were seen once. The CDR3 has 10 residues. The germline gives CDR1 MDHEN, CDR2 SYDVKM. The clonotype comes from a man younger than 45 in good health. The specimen sequenced was naive CD4+ T cells sorted from blood. Subset described: CD45RA+ positively selected. The rearrangement joins TRBV28 to TRBJ1-5; no clear D gene. The DNA for the CDR3 is TGTAGTTCGGGCAATCAGCCCCAGCATTTT. It is translated as CSSGNQPQHF.